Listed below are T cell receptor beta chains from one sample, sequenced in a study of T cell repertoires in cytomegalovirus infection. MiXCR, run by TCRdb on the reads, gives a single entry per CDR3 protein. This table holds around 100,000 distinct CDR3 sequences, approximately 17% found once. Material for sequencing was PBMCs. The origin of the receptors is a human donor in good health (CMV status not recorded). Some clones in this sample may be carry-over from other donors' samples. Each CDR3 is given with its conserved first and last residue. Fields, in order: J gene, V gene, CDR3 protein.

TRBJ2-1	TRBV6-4	CASSVLGMGNEQFF
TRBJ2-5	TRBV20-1	CSAPLAGGGAQYF
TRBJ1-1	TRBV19	CASSAKGARVEAFF
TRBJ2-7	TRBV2	CASAPVGPYEQYF
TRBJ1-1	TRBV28	CASRELNTEAFF
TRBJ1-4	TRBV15	CATSRVTDNEKLFF
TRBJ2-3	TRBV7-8	CASSFQRSTDTQYF
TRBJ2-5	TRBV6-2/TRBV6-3	CASSFGGPPETQYF
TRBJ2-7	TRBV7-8	CASSLEESTYEQYF
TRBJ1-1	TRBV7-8	CASSFDRDTEAFF
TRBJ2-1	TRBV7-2	CASSTRDTIVFYEQFF
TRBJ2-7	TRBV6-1	CASSPTTGAYEQYF
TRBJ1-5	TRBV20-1	CSVTRGVGTNQPQHF
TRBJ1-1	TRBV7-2	CASSPEGTGGLNTEAFF
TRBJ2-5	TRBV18	CASSPRSSQETQYF
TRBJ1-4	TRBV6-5	CASSYAPGRGSEKLFF
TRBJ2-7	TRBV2	CASSFEGGRGYEQYF
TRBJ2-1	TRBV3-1	CASSLGIYNEQFF
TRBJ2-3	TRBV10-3	CAISEAGSTDTQYF
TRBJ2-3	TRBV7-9	CASSAPDRDTDTQYF
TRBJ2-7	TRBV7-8	CASSPAGAEQYF
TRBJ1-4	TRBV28	CASSLRKGLDINEKLFF
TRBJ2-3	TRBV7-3	CASSLTVGVAGGPSTQYF
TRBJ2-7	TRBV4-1	CASSQGPLGTYEQYF
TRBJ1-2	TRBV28	CASSPSGQLNYGYTF
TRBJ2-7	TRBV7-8	CASTPGTGHGYGSYEQYF
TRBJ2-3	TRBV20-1	CSAVMSGGASDTQYF
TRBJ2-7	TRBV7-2	CASSSAYEGAYEQYF
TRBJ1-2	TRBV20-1	CSARADRDGYTF
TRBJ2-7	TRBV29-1	CSATGPVGGIATEQYF
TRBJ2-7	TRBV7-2	CASSYRDRGGEQYF
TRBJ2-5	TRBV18	CASSPTGEETQYF
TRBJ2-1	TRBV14	CASSQRDRLADYNEQFF
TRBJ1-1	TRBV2	CASRERLGTPEAFF
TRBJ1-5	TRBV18	CASSTRRTGENQPQHF
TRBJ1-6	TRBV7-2	CASSPDGLNSPLHF
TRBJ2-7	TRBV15	CATSTKQGGEQYF
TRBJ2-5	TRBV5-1	CASSPGTGGYQETQYF
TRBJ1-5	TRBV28	CASTAGYSNQPQHF
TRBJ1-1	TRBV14	CASSQIIQGDTEAFF
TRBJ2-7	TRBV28	CASTVDRAYGQYF
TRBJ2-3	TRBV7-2	CASSLSRGDTQYF
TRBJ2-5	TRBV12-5	CASGPGRLQETQYF
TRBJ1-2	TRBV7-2	CASSSNMGAGGYTF
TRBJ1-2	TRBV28	CATEQGGNYGYTF
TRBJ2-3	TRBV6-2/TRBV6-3	CASAGPRSDTQYF
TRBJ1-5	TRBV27	CASSSSTGSSNQPQHF
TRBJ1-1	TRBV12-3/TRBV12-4	CASSLGQVAGMRAFF
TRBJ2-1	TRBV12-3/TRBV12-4	CARPGTPSGRVYNEQFF
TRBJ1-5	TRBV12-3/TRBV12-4	CASSRLNQPQHF
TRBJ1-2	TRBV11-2	CASSSLRLGTGNLGYTF
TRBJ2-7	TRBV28	CASSPTSGDSSYEQYF
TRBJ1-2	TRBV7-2	CASSSGTDNYGYTF
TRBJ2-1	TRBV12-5	CASGLTGTEQFF
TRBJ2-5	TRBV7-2	CASSLAGGRETQYF
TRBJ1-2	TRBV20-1	CSARVAWGGYTF
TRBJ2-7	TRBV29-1	CSVDRAGSYEQYF
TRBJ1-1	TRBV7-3	CASSLKSTEARRANTEAFF